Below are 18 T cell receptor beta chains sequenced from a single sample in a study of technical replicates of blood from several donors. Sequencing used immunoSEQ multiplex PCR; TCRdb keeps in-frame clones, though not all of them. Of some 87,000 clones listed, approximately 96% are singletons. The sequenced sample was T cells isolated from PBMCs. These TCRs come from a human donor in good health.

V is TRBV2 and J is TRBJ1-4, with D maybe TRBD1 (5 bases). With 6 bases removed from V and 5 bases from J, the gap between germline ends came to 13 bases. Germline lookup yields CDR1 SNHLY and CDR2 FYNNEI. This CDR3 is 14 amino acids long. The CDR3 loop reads CASSSGTINEKLFF. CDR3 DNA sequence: TGTGCCAGCAGCTCCGGGACTATAAATGAAAAACTGTTTTTT.

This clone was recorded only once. The CDR3 reads CAEGVTRGRLNTEAFF. In DNA form, the CDR3 reads TGTGCCGAAGGAGTAACCAGGGGGCGTTTGAACACTGAAGCTTTCTTT. V gene TRBV5-5 combines with J gene TRBJ1-1, with 8 bases fitting TRBD1. The V gene's germline CDR1 is SGHKS and CDR2 YYEKEE (reference sequence). V lost 10 bases and J lost 0; bases outside the gene matches: 14. This CDR3 spans 16 amino acids.

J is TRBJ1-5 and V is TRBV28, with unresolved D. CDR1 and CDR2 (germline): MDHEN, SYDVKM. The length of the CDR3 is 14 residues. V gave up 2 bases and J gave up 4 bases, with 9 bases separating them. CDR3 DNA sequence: TGTGCCAGCAGTTTAGGCCCGGGGAATCAGCCCCAGCATTTT. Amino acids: CASSLGPGNQPQHF.

The CDR3: CASSLGDSVNTEAFF. The CDR3 nucleotides read TGTGCCAGCAGCTTGGGGGACAGCGTGAACACTGAAGCTTTCTTT. The chain carries TRBV5-5 and TRBJ1-1; 7 bases line up with TRBD1. Losses at the gene ends were 0 bases for V and 0 bases for J; bases not matched to a gene: 2. The CDR3 totals 15 residues. Germline V gene sequence: CDR1 SGHKS, CDR2 YYEKEE (reference sequence).

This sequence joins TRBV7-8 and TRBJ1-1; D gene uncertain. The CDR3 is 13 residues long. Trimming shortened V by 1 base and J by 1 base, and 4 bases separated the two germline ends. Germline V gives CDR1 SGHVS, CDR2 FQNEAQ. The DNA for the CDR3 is TGTGCCAGCAGCTTAGACAGGAACACTGAAGCTTTCTTT. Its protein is CASSLDRNTEAFF.

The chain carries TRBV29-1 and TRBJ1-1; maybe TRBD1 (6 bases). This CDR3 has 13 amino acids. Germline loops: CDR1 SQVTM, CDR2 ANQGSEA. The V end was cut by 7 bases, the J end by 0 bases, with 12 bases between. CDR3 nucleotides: TGCAGCGAGACAGGTCCGATGAACACTGAAGCTTTCTTT. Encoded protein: CSETGPMNTEAFF.

The CDR3 sequence: CASSLGTSGSPTDTQYF. DNA for the CDR3: TGTGCCAGCAGCTTAGGGACTAGCGGGAGCCCCACAGATACGCAGTATTTT. J is TRBJ2-3 and V is TRBV7-9; 13 bases agree with TRBD2. The ends lost 1 base at V and 2 bases at J; junction bases unmatched: 3. CDR1 SEHNR and CDR2 FQNEAQ come from the germline V gene (reference sequence). The CDR3 sequence is 17 residues long.

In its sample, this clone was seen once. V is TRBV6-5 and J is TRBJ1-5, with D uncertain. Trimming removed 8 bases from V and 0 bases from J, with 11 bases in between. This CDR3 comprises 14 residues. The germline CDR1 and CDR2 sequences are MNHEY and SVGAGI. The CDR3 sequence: CASRTINSNQPQHF. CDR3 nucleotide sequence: TGTGCCAGCCGTACAATCAATAGCAATCAGCCCCAGCATTTT.

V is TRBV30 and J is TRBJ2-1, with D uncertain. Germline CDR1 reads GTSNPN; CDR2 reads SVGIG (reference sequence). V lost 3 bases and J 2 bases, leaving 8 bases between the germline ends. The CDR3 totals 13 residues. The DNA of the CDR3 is TGTGCCTGGAGCGGAACAGCCTACAATGAGCAGTTCTTC. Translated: CAWSGTAYNEQFF.

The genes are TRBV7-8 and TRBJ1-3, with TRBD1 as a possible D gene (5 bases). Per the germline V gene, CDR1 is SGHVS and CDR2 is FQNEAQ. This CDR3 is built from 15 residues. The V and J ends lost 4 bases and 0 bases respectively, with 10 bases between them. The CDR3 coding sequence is TGTGCCAGCAGCTCTGTAGGGGTCTCTGGAAACACCATATATTTT. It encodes CASSSVGVSGNTIYF.

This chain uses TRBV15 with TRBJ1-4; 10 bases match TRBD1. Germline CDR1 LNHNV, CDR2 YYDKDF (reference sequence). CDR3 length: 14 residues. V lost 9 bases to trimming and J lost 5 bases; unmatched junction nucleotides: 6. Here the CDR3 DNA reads TGTGCCACACTGGACAGGGGGAGGAATGAAAAACTGTTTTTT. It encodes CATLDRGRNEKLFF.

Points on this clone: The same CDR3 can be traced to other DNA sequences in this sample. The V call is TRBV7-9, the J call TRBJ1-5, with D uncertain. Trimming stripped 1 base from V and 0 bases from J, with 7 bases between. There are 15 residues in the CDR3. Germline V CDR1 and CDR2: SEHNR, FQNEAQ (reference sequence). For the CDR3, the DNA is TGTGCCAGCAGCTTAGGAGGCAGTAGCAATCAGCCCCAGCATTTT. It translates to CASSLGGSSNQPQHF.

CDR3 nucleotide sequence: TGCAGCGTTGCCGGGAGGGCGGGGAACGAGCAGTACTTC. Its translation is CSVAGRAGNEQYF. This sequence joins TRBV29-1 and TRBJ2-7; TRBD2 agrees at 8 bases. The length of the CDR3 is 13 residues. Germline-derived CDR1 and CDR2 are SQVTM and ANQGSEA. Trimming cost V 4 bases and J 5 bases; bases outside gene matches: 7.

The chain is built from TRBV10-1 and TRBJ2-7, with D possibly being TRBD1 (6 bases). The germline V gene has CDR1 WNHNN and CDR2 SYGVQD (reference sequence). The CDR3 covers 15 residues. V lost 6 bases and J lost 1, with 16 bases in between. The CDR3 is CASSPGTSPSYEQYF. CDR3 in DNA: TGCGCCAGCAGCCCTGGGACAAGCCCTTCCTACGAGCAGTACTTC.

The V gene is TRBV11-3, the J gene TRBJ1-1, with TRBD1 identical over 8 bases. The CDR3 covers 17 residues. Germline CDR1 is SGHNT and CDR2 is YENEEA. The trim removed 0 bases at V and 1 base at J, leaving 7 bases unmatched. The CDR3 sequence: CASSLELVGQGNTEAFF. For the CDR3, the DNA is TGTGCCAGCAGCTTAGAGTTGGTAGGACAGGGGAACACTGAAGCTTTCTTT.

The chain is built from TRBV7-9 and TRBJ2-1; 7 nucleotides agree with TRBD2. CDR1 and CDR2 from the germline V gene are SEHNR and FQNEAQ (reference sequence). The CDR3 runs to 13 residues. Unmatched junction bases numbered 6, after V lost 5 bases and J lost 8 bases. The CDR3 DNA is TGTGCCAGCAGCCCGGGGGGTGCGGATGAGCAGTTCTTC. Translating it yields CASSPGGADEQFF.

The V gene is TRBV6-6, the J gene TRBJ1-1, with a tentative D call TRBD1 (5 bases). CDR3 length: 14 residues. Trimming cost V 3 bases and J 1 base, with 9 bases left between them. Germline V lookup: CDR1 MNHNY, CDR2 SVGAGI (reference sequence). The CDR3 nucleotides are TGTGCCAGCAGTTATGGGGGGAAGAACACTGAAGCTTTCTTT. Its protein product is CASSYGGKNTEAFF.

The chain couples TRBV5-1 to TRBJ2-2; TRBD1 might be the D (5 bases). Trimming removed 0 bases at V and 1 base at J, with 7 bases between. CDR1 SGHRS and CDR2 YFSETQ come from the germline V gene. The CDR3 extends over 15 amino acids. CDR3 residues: CASSLAQGNTGELFF. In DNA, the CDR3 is TGCGCCAGCAGCTTGGCTCAGGGGAACACCGGGGAGCTGTTTTTT.